This T cell receptor (beta chain) was identified during a study of T cells after yellow fever vaccination (dated by TCRdb to about 2019). About the full investigation: Libraries from fractions with low cell numbers were prepared with the SMART-Seq v4 Ultra Low Input RNA kit. To follow T-cell clones before and after primary and booster YFV17D yellow fever vaccination, bulk TCR alpha and beta repertoires were sequenced over time. Blood samples were taken at several timepoints before and after primary and secondary immunization, and bulk PBMC replicates and cell subsets were isolated. Two healthy male donors, one aged 18 to 30 and one aged 30 to 40 years, made up the cohort.

TCRdb lists the instrument as Illumina NovaSeq 6000. Synthesis of TCR cDNA relied on 5'RACE template switching, a step that introduced a universal primer site along with unique molecular identifiers. Priming for cDNA synthesis came from both the TCR alpha and TCR beta constant segments. Library amplification used two PCR steps, and the second PCR step added sample barcodes and sequencing adapters. Libraries were sequenced on Illumina HiSeq 2500 (2x100 bp) or NovaSeq (2x150 bp). In the original analysis: Demultiplexing of reads and collapsing into UMI consensus sequences were performed with MIGEC, and V(D)J alignment was carried out with MiXCR. Clonotypes responding to the vaccine were identified with edgeR on replicate PBMC samples, with the criteria of FDR below 0.01 and a log2 fold change above 5 up to day 15. Each bulk clonotype was labeled CD4 or CD8 based on which sequenced repertoire, CD4 or CD8, contained the clonotype at higher abundance. TCRdb passed the public sequencing reads through fastp at Q25 and MiXCR, retaining productive beta sequences. CDR3 protein duplicates are merged, each entry listing the most common genes and DNA. Here the V and J calls rest on TCRdb's processing, not on the authors' analysis. The sample table contains 350,000 to 450,000 distinct CDR3 sequences; only one count was recorded for 18% of them. The ten largest clones add up to 15% to 20% of the sample.

Reading from cysteine to phenylalanine, the CDR3 counts 15 amino acids. Of the read, only the CDR3 DNA is kept; its 45 bases are in frame from base 1. V and J lose 0 bases and 4 bases, and a span of 11 bases separates them. From the germline V gene, CDR1 is SGHRS and CDR2 is YFSETQ. A few counts support this clonotype. Its antigen is currently not known. Qualities for individual bases were not recorded, and no much larger clone is one base off. Read against the paper, the sample's treatment or condition label means: live attenuated yellow fever vaccine strain. At each blood-draw timepoint, two biological replicates of bulk PBMCs were collected. A standard Ficoll-Paque protocol was used to isolate PBMCs from peripheral blood. RNA was extracted with TriZol from bulk PBMCs, CD4 and CD8 fractions, and dextramer-positive and dextramer-negative fractions. The study at large found these results: A small share of clonotypes occurred in both CD4 and CD8 compartments, likely arising from convergent recombination. The study included only two donors, which limits how far the findings can be generalized. Most clones expanded after primary vaccination were re-detected after the booster (about 95% of CD4 and approximately 89% of CD8), suggesting broad memory maintenance. Computational filtering was needed because FACS-sorted repertoires could contain abundant contaminating clonotypes from the bulk population. The secondary T-cell response was found to be weaker but faster than the primary response, with a peak reached on day 5 rather than on day 15.

The chain links TRBV5-1 with TRBJ1-5; 5 matching bases give a weak D call of TRBD1. The material was PBMCs, obtained before the yellow fever booster vaccination. This TCR derives from a man between 18 and 35 years old who received the YFV17D yellow fever vaccine. This receptor carries the CDR3 CASSLEGSVNQPQHF. The nucleotide sequence is given as TGCGCCAGCAGCTTGGAGGGGTCGGTTAATCAGCCCCAGCATTTT.